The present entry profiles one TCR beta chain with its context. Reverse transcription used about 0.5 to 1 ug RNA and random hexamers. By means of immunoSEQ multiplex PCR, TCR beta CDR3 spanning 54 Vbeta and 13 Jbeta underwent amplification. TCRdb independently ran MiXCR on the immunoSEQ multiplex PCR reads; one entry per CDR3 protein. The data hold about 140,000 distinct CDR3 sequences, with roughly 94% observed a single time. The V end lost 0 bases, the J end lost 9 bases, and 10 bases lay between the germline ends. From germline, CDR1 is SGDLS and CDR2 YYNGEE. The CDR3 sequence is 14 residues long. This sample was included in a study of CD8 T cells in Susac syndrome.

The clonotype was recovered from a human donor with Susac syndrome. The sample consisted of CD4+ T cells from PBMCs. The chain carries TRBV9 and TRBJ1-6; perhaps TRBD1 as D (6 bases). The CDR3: CASSVVGGGSPLHF. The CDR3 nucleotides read TGTGCCAGCAGCGTAGTAGGGGGGGGTTCACCCCTCCACTTT. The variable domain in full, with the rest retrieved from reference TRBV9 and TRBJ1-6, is DSGVTQTPKHLITATGQRVTLRCSPRSGDLSVYWYQQSLDQGLQFLIQYYNGEERAKGNILERFSAQQFPDLHSELNLSSLELGDSALYFCASSVVGGGSPLHFGNGTRLTVT.